These 23 T cell receptor beta chains share one sample of origin, sequenced in a study of shared clonotypes between healthy human individuals. Libraries were prepared by immunoSEQ multiplex PCR; TCRdb keeps only in-frame clonotypes and omits some of them. The table records about 680,000 clones, around 90% of them present only once. Terminally differentiated effector memory CD45RA+ cells were excluded by CCR7 positive selection of CD45RO-negative cells. The sequenced sample was naive CD8+ T cells sorted from blood. Receptors were obtained from a man aged 25-40 years in good health.

The chain recombines TRBV7-9 with TRBJ2-7, with D perhaps matching TRBD1 (5 bases). The ends were cut back, 4 bases at V and 3 bases at J, with 13 bases in the middle. The germline gives CDR1 SEHNR, CDR2 FQNEAQ (reference sequence). This CDR3 contains 14 residues. CDR3 in DNA: TGTGCCAGCAGCTCGAACACAGGACGCTACGAGCAGTACTTC. It translates to CASSSNTGRYEQYF.

This sequence joins TRBV15 and TRBJ2-1; 10 nucleotides agree with TRBD1. Trimming took 1 base from V and 7 from J; bases not matched to a gene: 4. The length of the CDR3 is 15 residues. The germline CDR1 and CDR2 sequences are LNHNV and YYDKDF (reference sequence). CDR3 sequence reads: CATSRARTGGNEQFF. The CDR3 DNA reads TGTGCCACCAGCAGAGCTAGGACAGGGGGTAATGAGCAGTTCTTC.

The chain combines TRBV7-9 with TRBJ1-1; D remains unclear. V was clipped by 6 bases and J by 8 bases, with 13 bases between them. CDR3 length: 12 amino acids. Germline CDR1 and CDR2: SEHNR and FQNEAQ (reference sequence). The CDR3 DNA reads TGTGCCAGCAGAAAATCGACGGGGGAAGCTTTCTTT. Residues: CASRKSTGEAFF.

J is TRBJ1-1 and V is TRBV2; D possibly corresponds to TRBD1 (5 bases). The V and J ends lost 6 bases and 5 bases respectively, with 16 bases between them. Per germline, CDR1 SNHLY and CDR2 FYNNEI. The CDR3 is 14 amino acids. This chain's CDR3 is CASSLTGTGTEAFF. The CDR3 coding sequence is TGTGCCAGCAGCCTAACAGGAACCGGGACTGAAGCTTTCTTT.

The rearrangement links TRBV11-2 to TRBJ2-3; D might be TRBD2 (6 bases). Germline CDR1 SGHAT, CDR2 FQNNGV. V lost 5 bases to trimming and J lost 2 bases, with 17 bases between them. CDR3 length: 16 amino acids. This chain's CDR3 is CASSPPTSRVTDTQYF. The CDR3 nucleotides read TGTGCCAGCAGCCCACCGACTAGTAGGGTCACAGATACGCAGTATTTT.

The chain couples TRBV5-6 to TRBJ2-1; 13 nucleotides line up with TRBD2. The CDR3 spans 18 residues. Germline CDR1 reads SGHDT; CDR2 reads YYEEEE. Losses at the gene ends were 3 bases for V and 8 bases for J; bases not matched to a gene: 14. In DNA, the CDR3 is TGTGCCAGCAGCTGGAGTACTAGCGGGAGGGCTATTATCGATGAGCAGTTCTTC. The encoded protein is CASSWSTSGRAIIDEQFF. The complete variable domain, with remaining parts taken from reference TRBV5-6 and TRBJ2-1, reads DAGVTQSPTHLIKTRGQQVTLRCSPKSGHDTVSWYQQALGQGPQFIFQYYEEEERQRGNFPDRFSGHQFPNYSSELNVNALLLGDSALYLCASSWSTSGRAIIDEQFFGPGTRLTVL.

V is TRBV21-1 and J is TRBJ2-7; the table's D call, TRBD1, has no DNA check behind it. TRBV21-1 is assigned pseudogene status. CDR3 length: 14 amino acids. In DNA, the CDR3 is TGTGCCAGCAGCAAAGGTCCAGACTCCTACGAGCAGTACTTC. Translated: CASSKGPDSYEQYF.

In nucleotides, the CDR3 is TGTGCCAGGACAGGGGGTATACTAGAGACCCAGTACTTC. It yields the protein CARTGGILETQYF. The rearrangement uses TRBV2 and TRBJ2-5; 9 positions agree with TRBD1. Per the germline V gene, CDR1 is SNHLY and CDR2 is FYNNEI. V shed 9 bases and J 4 bases; nucleotides not matched to a gene: 6. The CDR3 is 13 amino acids.

In nucleotides, the CDR3 is TGTGCCAGCAGCTTGGTTGAAAGTACAGATACGCAGTATTTT. Its protein product is CASSLVESTDTQYF. The V and J genes are TRBV5-4 and TRBJ2-3; D remains unclear. V dropped 0 bases and J dropped 3 bases, with 8 bases sitting between them. CDR1 SGHNT and CDR2 YYREEE come from the germline V gene (reference sequence). The CDR3 is made up of 14 amino acids. Supplemented by reference TRBV5-4 and TRBJ2-3, the full variable domain reads ETGVTQSPTHLIKTRGQQVTLRCSSQSGHNTVSWYQQALGQGPQFIFQYYREEENGRGNFPPRFSGLQFPNYSSELNVNALELDDSALYLCASSLVESTDTQYFGPGTRLTVL.

The chain couples TRBV27 to TRBJ1-2; the D gene is possibly TRBD1 (5 bases). The V and J ends lost 6 bases and 8 bases respectively, with 16 bases between them. This CDR3 is built from 13 residues. Germline V gene lookup returns CDR1 MNHEY and CDR2 SMNVEV (reference sequence). In nucleotides, the CDR3 is TGTGCCAGCAGCCCTAGTCGGGGGAGAGGCTACACCTTC. Translation gives CASSPSRGRGYTF.

The gene calls are TRBV6-1 and TRBJ2-7; D remains unclear. Trimming stripped 6 bases from V and 5 bases from J, with 17 bases between. The CDR3 totals 14 residues. Germline CDR1 reads MNHNS; CDR2 reads SASEGT. The CDR3: CASRQSMALHEQYF. CDR3 DNA sequence: TGTGCCAGCAGGCAGTCGATGGCCCTTCACGAGCAGTACTTC.

The chain carries TRBV9 and TRBJ2-7, with TRBD2 identical over 7 bases. Germline lookup yields CDR1 SGDLS and CDR2 YYNGEE. Unmatched junction bases numbered 6, after V lost 0 bases and J lost 3 bases. CDR3 length equals 15 residues. CDR3: CASSVVSSGFYEQYF. Written as DNA, the CDR3 is TGTGCCAGCAGCGTAGTGTCTAGCGGATTCTACGAGCAGTACTTC.

The chain is built from TRBV25-1 and TRBJ1-1; 8 bases match TRBD1. This CDR3 has 13 residues. Germline V gives CDR1 MGHDK, CDR2 SYGVNS. J was trimmed by 5 bases and V by 3 bases; bases with no gene match: 2. The CDR3 coding sequence is TGTGCCAGCAGTGAGGGGACAGGAACTGAAGCTTTCTTT. Encoded protein: CASSEGTGTEAFF.

This rearrangement joins TRBV5-1 to TRBJ1-2; D not certain. This CDR3 has 15 residues. Trimming took 5 bases from V and 2 from J, leaving 16 bases between them. Germline CDR1 and CDR2: SGHRS and YFSETQ. CDR3 in amino acids: CASSTYPGVNYGYTF. The CDR3 coding sequence is TGCGCCAGCAGTACTTACCCAGGAGTGAACTATGGCTACACCTTC. The full variable domain, completed using reference TRBV5-1 and TRBJ1-2, is KAGVTQTPRYLIKTRGQQVTLSCSPISGHRSVSWYQQTPGQGLQFLFEYFSETQRNKGNFPGRFSGRQFSNSRSEMNVSTLELGDSALYLCASSTYPGVNYGYTFGSGTRLTVV.

The V and J genes are TRBV29-1 and TRBJ2-3; TRBD1 matches at 7 bases. The CDR3 runs 14 residues. Trimming took 3 bases from V and 6 from J; bases not matched to a gene: 9. Germline-derived CDR1 and CDR2 are SQVTM and ANQGSEA. CDR3 DNA sequence: TGCAGCGTTGAGGGGACAGTGCTCGAGGATACGCAGTATTTT. This codes for CSVEGTVLEDTQYF.

V and J are TRBV7-9 and TRBJ1-2, with 9 bases that match TRBD1. The CDR3 extends over 13 amino acids. Trimming removed 5 bases from V and 3 bases from J; junction bases left unmatched: 1. Germline V gives CDR1 SEHNR, CDR2 FQNEAQ (reference sequence). The CDR3 region is CASSDRGDYGYTF. CDR3 sequence (DNA): TGTGCCAGCAGCGACAGGGGGGACTATGGCTACACCTTC.

This chain connects TRBV27 to TRBJ2-1; 8 positions match TRBD2. V dropped 6 bases and J dropped 6; count of bases not matched to a gene: 13. Per the germline V gene, CDR1 is MNHEY and CDR2 is SMNVEV (reference sequence). There are 16 residues in the CDR3. This CDR3 is CASSPGLGITGNEQFF. The CDR3 region has the DNA TGTGCCAGCAGCCCGGGACTAGGGATTACCGGCAATGAGCAGTTCTTC.

The chain carries TRBV9 and TRBJ1-3, with 7 bases lining up with TRBD1. CDR1 is SGDLS and CDR2 is YYNGEE in the germline V gene. The CDR3 is 18 amino acids. With 1 base clipped from V and 0 bases from J, the junction kept 10 bases outside the gene matches. As DNA, the CDR3 is TGTGCCAGCAGCGTACAGGGGGTCGTTGCGAGCTCTGGAAACACCATATATTTT. This gives the protein CASSVQGVVASSGNTIYF.

The V call is TRBV15, the J call TRBJ1-2, with TRBD1 identical over 7 bases. CDR1 is LNHNV and CDR2 is YYDKDF in the germline V gene (reference sequence). V shed 0 bases, J shed 5 bases, and the junction held 6 bases outside the gene matches. The CDR3 has 15 amino acids. CDR3 amino acids: CATSRDWTGEYGYTF. The CDR3 nucleotides read TGTGCCACCAGCAGAGACTGGACAGGAGAATATGGCTACACCTTC.

This sequence joins TRBV5-4 and TRBJ2-7, with D possibly TRBD2 on 5 matching bases. Between the trimmed V and J ends, which lost 4 bases and 4 bases, there was a span of 15 bases. CDR3 size: 14 residues. CDR1 and CDR2 (germline): SGHNT, YYREEE (reference sequence). The CDR3 protein is CASSPRREPYEQYF. The CDR3 DNA reads TGTGCCAGCAGCCCCCGACGGGAACCTTACGAGCAGTACTTC.

This rearrangement joins TRBV7-9 to TRBJ2-2; 7 nucleotides match TRBD1. The CDR3 has 16 amino acids. The V gene's germline CDR1 is SEHNR and CDR2 FQNEAQ (reference sequence). J gave up 1 base and V 4 bases, and 6 bases lay outside the gene matches. DNA of the CDR3: TGTGCCAGCAGCTCAGTAGACAGGGTGAACACCGGGGAGCTGTTTTTT. Its protein product is CASSSVDRVNTGELFF.

The rearrangement uses TRBV28 and TRBJ1-5; 9 bases are a match to TRBD1. With 5 bases clipped from V and 7 bases from J, the junction kept 12 bases outside the gene matches. This CDR3 has 16 amino acids. CDR1 is MDHEN, CDR2 SYDVKM, per germline. The CDR3 here is CASSDPGTGQEQPQHF. CDR3 DNA: TGTGCCAGCAGTGACCCCGGGACAGGGCAAGAACAGCCCCAGCATTTT.

V gene TRBV11-2 combines with J gene TRBJ2-2, with no clear D. The CDR3 is 16 residues long. Germline V gives CDR1 SGHAT, CDR2 FQNNGV. V lost 5 bases, J lost 1 base, and 14 bases lay in between. The DNA of the CDR3 is TGTGCCAGCAGCCCCCTTCGGGTCGGGAACACCGGGGAGCTGTTTTTT. Translation: CASSPLRVGNTGELFF.